Below, 20 T cell receptor beta chains from the same sample are listed, as sequenced in a study of blood T cell repertoires in COVID-19. TCRdb keeps only in-frame clones here, not all; method: immunoSEQ multiplex PCR. In the table there are a few hundred thousand clones, about 80% of which are singletons. Input material: peripheral blood. These TCRs come from a person between 65 and 80 years old with COVID-19, enrolled during active disease.

The chain employs TRBV5-1 and TRBJ1-2; 7 nucleotides align to TRBD1. CDR1 and CDR2 from the germline V gene are SGHRS and YFSETQ. This CDR3 contains 19 residues. The V and J ends lost 5 bases and 4 bases, in that order; junction bases with no gene match: 23. CDR3 bases: TGCGCCAGCAGGGCGACCGAGGGGGACAGAGCCTCTTCCTTCTATGGCTACACCTTC. This codes for CASRATEGDRASSFYGYTF.

The J gene is TRBJ2-3, the V gene TRBV14; possibly TRBD2 for D (5 bases). The germline CDR1 and CDR2 sequences are SGHDN and FVKESK. CDR3 length: 17 residues. The germline V and J ends were trimmed by 0 bases and 2 bases, with 15 bases remaining between them. CDR3 region: CASSQDALAGDTDTQYF. CDR3 DNA sequence: TGTGCCAGCAGCCAAGATGCGCTAGCTGGGGACACAGATACGCAGTATTTT.

The chain is built from TRBV28 and TRBJ2-6; 12 nucleotides line up with TRBD2. The CDR3 covers 18 residues. CDR1 and CDR2 from the germline V gene are MDHEN and SYDVKM. V dropped 5 bases and J dropped 3; count of bases not matched to a gene: 8. The CDR3 DNA sequence: TGTGCCAGCAGTGGGCCTAGCGGGGGGGCCTTTGGGGCCAACGTCCTGACTTTC. Its protein product is CASSGPSGGAFGANVLTF.

V and J are TRBV5-1 and TRBJ2-2, with D possibly being TRBD1 (6 bases). The CDR3 is 15 residues long. Germline CDR1 and CDR2: SGHRS and YFSETQ. V was pared by 1 base and J by 6 bases, with 13 bases between. The CDR3 DNA sequence: TGCGCCAGCAGCTTGATACAGGGAGAGGCCGGGGAGCTGTTTTTT. Amino acid sequence: CASSLIQGEAGELFF.

This clone was found once. The V call is TRBV6-2 or TRBV6-3, the J call TRBJ2-7; 10 nucleotides line up with TRBD2. Per germline, CDR1 MNHEY and CDR2 SVGEGT. The CDR3 is 16 residues long. V was pared by 5 bases and J by 3 bases, with 10 bases of the junction left unmatched. The CDR3 sequence: CASSPVAGGGGYEQYF. The CDR3, as DNA: TGTGCCAGCAGTCCAGTAGCGGGAGGAGGCGGCTACGAGCAGTACTTC.

This clone was found a few times. The chain is built from TRBV7-6 and TRBJ1-1; D unresolved. Germline CDR1 and CDR2: SGHVS and FNYEAQ. The V end lost 1 base, the J end lost 7 bases, and 13 bases lay between the germline ends. CDR3 size: 14 residues. The CDR3 nucleotides read TGTGCCAGCAGCTTAGGGGCAGCCGGTAGTGAAGCTTTCTTT. It specifies CASSLGAAGSEAFF.

The chain uses TRBV5-6 and TRBJ1-6; D is uncertain. V was clipped by 4 bases and J by 5 bases, with 13 bases between them. Germline V gene lookup returns CDR1 SGHDT and CDR2 YYEEEE. The CDR3 covers 15 residues. CDR3 loop: CASSRPDGDNSPLHF. CDR3 bases: TGTGCCAGCAGCCGCCCCGACGGAGATAATTCACCCCTCCACTTT.

A few counts support this clone. The CDR3 loop reads CASSLRTGDYEQYF. The CDR3 DNA follows: TGTGCCAGCAGCTTGCGGACAGGGGACTACGAGCAGTACTTC. V gene TRBV5-8 combines with J gene TRBJ2-7; 9 bases match TRBD1. Trimming took 1 base from V and 3 from J; bases not matched to a gene: 2. The germline V gene has CDR1 SGHTS and CDR2 YDEGEE. This CDR3 region has 14 residues.

The V and J genes are TRBV29-1 and TRBJ1-1, with 8 bases fitting TRBD1. V shed 3 bases and J 6 bases; nucleotides not matched to a gene: 9. CDR1 and CDR2 from the germline V gene are SQVTM and ANQGSEA. The CDR3 loop spans 14 amino acids. CDR3 in DNA: TGCAGCGTTGAGAAGGGGCAGGGGGCGGCTGAAGCTTTCTTT. Translated, it gives CSVEKGQGAAEAFF. The full variable domain, with the rest looked up from reference TRBV29-1 and TRBJ1-1, is SAVISQKPSRDICQRGTSLTIQCQVDSQVTMMFWYRQQPGQSLTLIATANQGSEATYESGFVIDKFPISRPNLTFSTLTVSNMSPEDSSIYLCSVEKGQGAAEAFFGQGTRLTVV.

This clone was counted between two and nine times. The J gene is TRBJ1-3, the V gene TRBV11-2, with a tentative D call TRBD1 (5 bases). Germline V gene sequence: CDR1 SGHAT, CDR2 FQNNGV. Trimming shortened V by 0 bases and J by 0 bases, and 9 bases separated the two germline ends. This CDR3 comprises 16 residues. CDR3 DNA sequence: TGTGCCAGCAGCTTAGACCAGGGCCACTCTGGAAACACCATATATTTT. It specifies CASSLDQGHSGNTIYF.

The table lists this clone with a count of one. J is TRBJ2-2 and V is TRBV2; maybe TRBD1 (6 bases). The CDR3 is 16 residues long. Germline assignment: CDR1 SNHLY and CDR2 FYNNEI. V dropped 4 bases and J dropped 5 bases, with 17 bases sitting between them. The CDR3 nucleotides read TGTGCCAGCAGTGTCTTTATGGGGGCCCCAACCGGGGAGCTGTTTTTT. It codes for CASSVFMGAPTGELFF.

The V and J genes are TRBV5-5 and TRBJ1-4, with D uncertain. Germline V gene sequence: CDR1 SGHKS, CDR2 YYEKEE (reference sequence). The CDR3 is 15 amino acids. V gave up 4 bases and J gave up 8 bases, with 18 bases separating them. The CDR3 here is CASSPIDQSGEKLFF. In DNA form, the CDR3 reads TGTGCCAGCAGCCCGATAGACCAGAGCGGGGAAAAACTGTTTTTT. Based on the CDR3 plus reference TRBV5-5 and TRBJ1-4, the full variable domain is DAGVTQSPTHLIKTRGQQVTLRCSPISGHKSVSWYQQVLGQGPQFIFQYYEKEERGRGNFPDRFSARQFPNYSSELNVNALLLGDSALYLCASSPIDQSGEKLFFGSGTQLSVL.

This chain links TRBV4-1 with TRBJ1-4, with D maybe TRBD1 (5 bases). CDR1 is MGHRA, CDR2 YSYEKL, per germline. The CDR3 is made up of 16 amino acids. V was cut by 4 bases and J by 0 bases, with 12 bases left in between. The CDR3 loop reads CASSPAGVATNEKLFF. The CDR3 nucleotides are TGCGCCAGCAGCCCCGCGGGGGTCGCAACTAATGAAAAACTGTTTTTT.

V gene TRBV7-2 combines with J gene TRBJ2-4, with TRBD2 as a possible D gene (6 bases). CDR3 size: 12 residues. Germline V CDR1 and CDR2: SGHTA, FQGNSA. Trimming shortened V by 5 bases and J by 11 bases, and 13 bases separated the two germline ends. This CDR3 is CASSPNGEVQYF. CDR3 nucleotides: TGTGCCAGCAGCCCGAACGGGGAGGTTCAGTACTTC.

V gene TRBV7-3 combines with J gene TRBJ2-3; maybe TRBD2 (6 bases). The V and J ends lost 5 bases and 1 base respectively, with 13 bases between them. The CDR3 extends over 15 amino acids. The germline CDR1 and CDR2 sequences are SGHTA and FQGTGA. The CDR3 sequence is CASSRGTAGTDTQYF. CDR3 in DNA: TGTGCCAGCAGCCGGGGGACGGCTGGCACAGATACGCAGTATTTT.

In regard to this clone: The sample has other DNA sequences that encode this CDR3 too. The CDR3 loop reads CAWSGLTGGYTF. DNA of the CDR3: TGTGCCTGGAGTGGACTGACAGGGGGCTACACCTTC. The chain has TRBV30 and TRBJ1-2; 7 nucleotides agree with TRBD1. Germline assignment: CDR1 GTSNPN and CDR2 SVGIG (reference sequence). The junction had 4 bases not matched to a gene; V was cut back by 1 base and J by 8 bases. This CDR3 spans 12 amino acids.

V usage is TRBV30 and J usage is TRBJ1-2, with TRBD1 identical over 8 bases. The junction had 10 bases not matched to a gene; V was cut back by 6 bases and J by 7 bases. CDR1 is GTSNPN, CDR2 SVGIG, per germline (reference sequence). The CDR3 extends over 13 amino acids. The CDR3 loop is CACRGLEIVGYTF. DNA of the CDR3: TGTGCCTGCAGGGGGCTCGAGATTGTTGGCTACACCTTC.

The J gene is TRBJ2-3, the V gene TRBV10-3; 14 positions match TRBD2. This CDR3 has 18 amino acids. The germline V gene encodes CDR1 ENHRY and CDR2 SYGVKD. With V trimmed by 7 bases and J by 2 bases, 11 bases remained unmatched. CDR3 protein: CAINPGTSGGPNTDTQYF. In DNA, the CDR3 is TGTGCCATCAATCCCGGGACTAGCGGGGGACCCAACACAGATACGCAGTATTTT.

The rearrangement uses TRBV6-4 and TRBJ1-6; D gene unclear. The CDR3 has 15 amino acids. V was trimmed by 4 bases and J by 7 bases, leaving 14 bases between them. Germline V gene data show CDR1 as MRHNA and CDR2 as SNTAGT. CDR3 sequence (DNA): TGTGCCAGCAGTGTGGACGGCGGGGTGAATTCACCCCTCCACTTT. This encodes CASSVDGGVNSPLHF.

A few counts support this clone. This chain connects TRBV5-1 to TRBJ2-5, with 11 bases that match TRBD1. Germline values: CDR1 SGHRS, CDR2 YFSETQ. This CDR3 is built from 15 residues. V trimming: 3 bases; J trimming: 4 bases; junction bases outside the gene matches: 5. CDR3 DNA sequence: TGCGCCAGCAGCTGGAAGGACAGGGGGCTAGAGACCCAGTACTTC. Translated: CASSWKDRGLETQYF. The full variable domain, with the rest looked up from reference TRBV5-1 and TRBJ2-5, is KAGVTQTPRYLIKTRGQQVTLSCSPISGHRSVSWYQQTPGQGLQFLFEYFSETQRNKGNFPGRFSGRQFSNSRSEMNVSTLELGDSALYLCASSWKDRGLETQYFGPGTRLLVL.